This T cell receptor beta chain emerged from a study of identical twins. Findings of the study overall: Twin sharing of out-of-frame TCR alpha was underestimated by models in monozygotic pairs.

This CDR3 contains 18 residues. Trimming cost V 0 bases and J 0 bases, with 16 bases left between them. CDR1 KGHSH and CDR2 LQKENI come from the germline V gene. TCRdb reprocessed the 5' RACE reads via MiXCR and lists one record per CDR3 protein. The sample has 310,000 or so distinct CDR3 sequences, 7.5% to 9.5% seen once; the top ten hold under 7.5%. This clonotype occurred a few times. The antigen is undetermined. These same records also appear under a second study, on yellow fever vaccine responses in identical twins.

The V call is TRBV18, the J call TRBJ2-3; D is ambiguous. The clonotype comes from a woman in her late teens or twenties in good health. The sequenced sample consisted of CD8+ T cells sorted from blood. CDR3 in amino acids: CASSPPWTDRTSTDTQYF. In DNA, the CDR3 is TGTGCCAGCTCACCACCGTGGACGGACCGAACTAGCACAGATACGCAGTATTTT.